These T cell receptor beta chains were read from a single sample in a study of blood T cell repertoires in COVID-19. This table comes from immunoSEQ multiplex PCR, and its TCRdb copy is limited to in-frame clones, with some not included. The sample shows 40,000 to 60,000 clones, approximately 88% of them seen only once. The sample comprised peripheral blood. The receptors derive from a man in his fifties with active COVID-19. CDR3s include the opening cysteine and the closing phenylalanine or tryptophan.

v_gene | CDR3aa
TRBV19 | CASSPTGAGTEAFF
TRBV19 | CASSILAGGHEQFF
TRBV2 | CASSALVDTQYF
TRBV2 | CASRPDSFYEQYF
TRBV4-3 | CASSQGTSRLTDTQYF
TRBV5-5 | CASSHTGGRDTGELFF
TRBV10-3 | CAIRDSNAGELFF
TRBV11-2 | CASSFGQGTDTQYF
TRBV5-6 | CASSSNRGGLINEQFF
TRBV2 | CASSEAGGFNYGYTF
TRBV12-5 | CASGLTDGGAAKNIQYF
TRBV27 | CASSLSQRGWGRGTQYF
TRBV28 | CASSFGDREAFF
TRBV28 | CASSFPPNPGYIQYF
TRBV6-1 | CASSEGPPYGYTF
TRBV19 | CASREVGGKTEAFF
TRBV6-6 | CASSTTVNEQFF